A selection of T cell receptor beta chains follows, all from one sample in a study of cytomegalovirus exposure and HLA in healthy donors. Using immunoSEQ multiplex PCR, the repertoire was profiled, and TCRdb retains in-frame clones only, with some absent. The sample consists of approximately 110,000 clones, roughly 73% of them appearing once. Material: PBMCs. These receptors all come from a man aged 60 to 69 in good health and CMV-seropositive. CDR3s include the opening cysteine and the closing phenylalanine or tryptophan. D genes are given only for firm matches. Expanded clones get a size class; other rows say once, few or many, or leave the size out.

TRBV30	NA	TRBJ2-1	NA	CAWRAERDSQQFF	TGTGCCTGGAGAGCAGAACGGGACTCCCAGCAGTTCTTC
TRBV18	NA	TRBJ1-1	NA	CASSTLTPEAFF	TGTGCCAGCTCTACCTTAACACCAGAAGCTTTCTTT
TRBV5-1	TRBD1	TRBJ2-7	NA	CASSLEYRGREQYF	TGCGCCAGCAGCTTGGAGTACAGGGGGCGCGAGCAGTACTTC
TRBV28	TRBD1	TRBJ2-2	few	CASRRTGSVTGELFF	TGTGCCAGCCGAAGGACAGGGTCTGTCACCGGGGAGCTGTTTTTT
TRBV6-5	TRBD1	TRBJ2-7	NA	CASIGTGVNEQYF	TGTGCCAGCATCGGGACAGGGGTCAACGAGCAGTACTTC
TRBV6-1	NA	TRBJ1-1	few	CASSEVGEGPFREAFF	TGTGCCAGCAGTGAAGTGGGGGAGGGGCCCTTCCGTGAAGCTTTCTTT
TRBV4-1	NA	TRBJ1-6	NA	CASSQERAAPLHF	TGCGCCAGCAGCCAAGAGAGGGCGGCACCCCTCCACTTT
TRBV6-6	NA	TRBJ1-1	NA	CASSKRRDTEAFF	TGTGCCAGCAGTAAGAGACGGGACACTGAAGCTTTCTTT
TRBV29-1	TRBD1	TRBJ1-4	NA	CSVRQGVRGFNEKLFF	TGCAGCGTGAGACAGGGGGTGCGGGGGTTTAATGAAAAACTGTTTTTT
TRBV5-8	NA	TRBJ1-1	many	CASSPDTGGASAFF	TGTGCCAGCAGCCCAGATACGGGGGGCGCCTCTGCTTTCTTT
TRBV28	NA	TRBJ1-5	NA	CASSFQPLAGKQPQHF	TGTGCCAGCAGTTTTCAACCCCTGGCAGGGAAACAGCCCCAGCATTTT
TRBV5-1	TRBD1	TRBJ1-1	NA	CASSLVQGDGTEAFF	TGCGCCAGCAGCTTGGTTCAGGGGGATGGAACTGAAGCTTTCTTT
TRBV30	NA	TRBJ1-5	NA	CAWSGILSNQPQHF	TGTGCCTGGTCCGGGATCCTTAGCAATCAGCCCCAGCATTTT
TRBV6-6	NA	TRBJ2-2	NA	CASSYSTSTGELFF	TGTGCCAGCAGTTACTCGACTTCCACCGGGGAGCTGTTTTTT
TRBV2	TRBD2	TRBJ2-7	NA	CASGLAVYEQYF	TGTGCCTCGGGACTAGCGGTCTACGAGCAGTACTTC
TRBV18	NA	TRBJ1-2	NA	CASSPSFQNNYGYTF	TGTGCCAGCTCACCTTCTTTCCAGAACAACTATGGCTACACCTTC
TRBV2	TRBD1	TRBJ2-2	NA	CASRPGQGVTGELFF	TGTGCCAGCAGACCGGGACAGGGGGTAACCGGGGAGCTGTTTTTT
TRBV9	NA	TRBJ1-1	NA	CASSVVSGNTEAFF	TGTGCCAGCAGCGTAGTTTCCGGGAACACTGAAGCTTTCTTT
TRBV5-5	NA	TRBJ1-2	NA	CASNIGVGDGYTF	TGTGCCAGTAATATAGGGGTCGGCGATGGCTACACCTTC
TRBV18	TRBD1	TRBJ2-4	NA	CASSPPGQDKNIQYF	TGTGCCAGCTCACCACCGGGACAGGACAAAAACATTCAGTACTTC
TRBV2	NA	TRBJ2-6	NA	CASSPSPAGANVLTF	TGTGCCAGCAGCCCCTCTCCCGCTGGGGCCAACGTCCTGACTTTC
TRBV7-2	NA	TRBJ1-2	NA	CASSSTGFYGYTF	TGTGCCAGCAGCTCCACAGGGTTCTATGGCTACACCTTC
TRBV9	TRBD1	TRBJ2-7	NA	CASSPHGQGDYEQYF	TGCGCCAGCAGCCCCCACGGACAGGGGGACTACGAGCAGTACTTC
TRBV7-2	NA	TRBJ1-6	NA	CASSLPSDSPLHF	TGTGCCAGCAGCTTACCTTCGGATTCACCCCTCCACTTT
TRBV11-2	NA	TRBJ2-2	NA	CASGRVGVEVTGELFF	TGTGCCAGCGGCAGGGTTGGAGTCGAGGTCACCGGGGAGCTGTTTTTT